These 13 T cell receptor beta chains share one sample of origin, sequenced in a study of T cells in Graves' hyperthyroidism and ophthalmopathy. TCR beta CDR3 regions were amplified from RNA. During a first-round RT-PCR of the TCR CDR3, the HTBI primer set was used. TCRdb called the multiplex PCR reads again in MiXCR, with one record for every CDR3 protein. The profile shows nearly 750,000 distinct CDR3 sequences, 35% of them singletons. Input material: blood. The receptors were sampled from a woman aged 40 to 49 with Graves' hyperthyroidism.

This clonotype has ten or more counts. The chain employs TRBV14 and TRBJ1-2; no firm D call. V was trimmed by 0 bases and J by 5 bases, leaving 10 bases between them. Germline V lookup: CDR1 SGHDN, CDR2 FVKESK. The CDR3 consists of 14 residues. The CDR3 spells CASSQDGRRYGYTF. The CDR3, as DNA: TGTGCCAGCAGCCAAGACGGTCGAAGATATGGCTACACCTTC.

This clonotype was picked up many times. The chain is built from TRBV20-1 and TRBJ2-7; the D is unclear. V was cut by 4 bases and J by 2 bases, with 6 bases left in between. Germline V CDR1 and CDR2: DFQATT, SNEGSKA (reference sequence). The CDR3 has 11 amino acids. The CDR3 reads CSAKLTYEQYF. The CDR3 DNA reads TGCAGTGCTAAACTGACCTACGAGCAGTACTTC.

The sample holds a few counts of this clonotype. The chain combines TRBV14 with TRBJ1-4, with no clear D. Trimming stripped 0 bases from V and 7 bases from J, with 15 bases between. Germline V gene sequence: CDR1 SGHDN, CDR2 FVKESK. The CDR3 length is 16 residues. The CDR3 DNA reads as TGTGCCAGCAGCCAAGATCCCGGGGTATTGTTTGAAAAACTGTTTTTT. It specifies CASSQDPGVLFEKLFF.

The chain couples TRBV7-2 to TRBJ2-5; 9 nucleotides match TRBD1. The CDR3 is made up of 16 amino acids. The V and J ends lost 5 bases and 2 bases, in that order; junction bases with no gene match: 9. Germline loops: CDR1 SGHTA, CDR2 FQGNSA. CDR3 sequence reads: CASSTPAGTGQETQYF. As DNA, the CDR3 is TGTGCCAGCAGCACCCCCGCCGGGACAGGGCAAGAGACCCAGTACTTC.

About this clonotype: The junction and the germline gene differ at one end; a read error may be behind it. The CDR3 sequence: CASSAQGSDEQYF. The CDR3 coding sequence is TGTGCCAGCAGTGCCCAGGGTAGCGACGAGCAGTACTTC. The chain is built from TRBV10-3 and TRBJ2-7; D is possibly TRBD1 or TRBD2 (5 bases each). The CDR3 spans 13 residues. The germline V gene has CDR1 ENHRY and CDR2 SYGVKD.

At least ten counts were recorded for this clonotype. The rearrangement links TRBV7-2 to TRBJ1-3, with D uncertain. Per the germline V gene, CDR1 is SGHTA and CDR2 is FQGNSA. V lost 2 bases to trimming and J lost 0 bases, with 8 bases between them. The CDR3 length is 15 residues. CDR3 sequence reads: CASSLYGGSGNTIYF. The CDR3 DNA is TGTGCCAGCAGCTTATACGGAGGCTCTGGAAACACCATATATTTT.

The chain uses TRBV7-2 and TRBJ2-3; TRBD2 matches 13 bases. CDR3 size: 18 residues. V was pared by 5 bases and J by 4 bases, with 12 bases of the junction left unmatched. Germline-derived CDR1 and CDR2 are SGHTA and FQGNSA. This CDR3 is CASSQDWGTSGGADTQYF. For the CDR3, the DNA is TGTGCCAGCAGCCAAGATTGGGGAACTAGCGGGGGGGCAGATACGCAGTATTTT. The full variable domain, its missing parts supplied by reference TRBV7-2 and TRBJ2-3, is GAGVSQSPSNKVTEKGKDVELRCDPISGHTALYWYRQSLGQGLEFLIYFQGNSAPDKSGLPSDRFSAERTGGSVSTLTIQRTQQEDSAVYLCASSQDWGTSGGADTQYFGPGTRLTVL.

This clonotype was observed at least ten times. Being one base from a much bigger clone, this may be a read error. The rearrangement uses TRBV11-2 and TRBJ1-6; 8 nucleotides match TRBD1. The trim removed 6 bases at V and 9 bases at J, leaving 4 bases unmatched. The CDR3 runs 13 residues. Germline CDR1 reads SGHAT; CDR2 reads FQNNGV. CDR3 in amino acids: CASRGQGTSPLHF. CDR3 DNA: TGTGCCAGCAGAGGACAGGGAACTTCACCCCTCCACTTT.

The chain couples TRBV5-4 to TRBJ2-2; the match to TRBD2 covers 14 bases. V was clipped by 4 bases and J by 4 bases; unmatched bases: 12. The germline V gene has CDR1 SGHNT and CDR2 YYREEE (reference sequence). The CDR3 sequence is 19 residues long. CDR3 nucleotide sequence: TGTGCCAGCAGCCAGAAGACTAGCGGGAGGGCCCAGGGCACCGGGGAGCTGTTTTTT. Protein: CASSQKTSGRAQGTGELFF.

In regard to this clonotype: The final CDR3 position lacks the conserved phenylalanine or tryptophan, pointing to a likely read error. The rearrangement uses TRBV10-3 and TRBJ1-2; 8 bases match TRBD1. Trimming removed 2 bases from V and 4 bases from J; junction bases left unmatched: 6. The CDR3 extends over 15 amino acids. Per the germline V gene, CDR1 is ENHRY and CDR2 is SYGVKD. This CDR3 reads CAISEKVDRAYGYTL. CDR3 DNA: TGTGCCATCAGTGAGAAAGTGGACAGGGCCTATGGCTACACCCTC.

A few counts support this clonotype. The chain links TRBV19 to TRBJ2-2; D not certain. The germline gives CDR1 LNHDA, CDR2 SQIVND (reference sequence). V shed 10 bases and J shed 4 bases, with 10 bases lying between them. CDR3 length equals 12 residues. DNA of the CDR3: TGTGCCATAAGACGGAGCACCGGGGAGCTGTTTTTT. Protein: CAIRRSTGELFF.

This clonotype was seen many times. The chain's CDR3 is CSAPGRASDGYTF. CDR3 DNA: TGCAGTGCCCCTGGCAGGGCTTCCGATGGCTACACCTTC. The chain is built from TRBV20-1 and TRBJ1-2, with a possible D match to TRBD1 (5 bases). The length of the CDR3 is 13 residues. V dropped 6 bases and J dropped 6 bases, with 17 bases sitting between them. Germline V gene data show CDR1 as DFQATT and CDR2 as SNEGSKA (reference sequence).

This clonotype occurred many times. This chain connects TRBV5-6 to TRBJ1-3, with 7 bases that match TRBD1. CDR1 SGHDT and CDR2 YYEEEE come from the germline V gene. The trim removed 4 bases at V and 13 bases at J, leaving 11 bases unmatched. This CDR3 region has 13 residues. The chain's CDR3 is CASSKSRQGTIYF. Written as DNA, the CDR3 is TGTGCCAGCAGCAAATCTCGACAGGGTACGATATATTTT.